What follows are 14 T cell receptor beta chains derived from one specimen sequenced in a study of CD8 T cells in Susac syndrome. Reverse transcription of about 0.45 to 1 ug RNA was performed with random hexamers. TCRdb re-derived calls from the immunoSEQ multiplex PCR reads in MiXCR, one entry per CDR3 protein. The table shows a few hundred thousand distinct CDR3 sequences, with 65% to 90% occurring only once. The material sequenced was CD8+ T cells from PBMCs. Receptors were obtained from a human donor with multiple sclerosis.

V gene TRBV27 combines with J gene TRBJ1-1; perhaps TRBD1 as D (6 bases). This CDR3 has 17 amino acids. The ends were cut back, 5 bases at V and 4 bases at J, with 23 bases in the middle. Germline loops: CDR1 MNHEY, CDR2 SMNVEV (reference sequence). DNA for the CDR3: TGTGCCAGCAGTCCTATATTGGGGGGCGTAGAGGGCACTGAAGCTTTCTTT. Protein: CASSPILGGVEGTEAFF.

A few counts support this clonotype. The V call is TRBV12-3 or TRBV12-4, the J call TRBJ1-1; 7 positions match TRBD1. The V gene end was trimmed by 0 bases and the J gene end by 0 bases; junction bases not matched to a gene: 4. The CDR3 extends over 16 amino acids. The CDR3 here is CASSLAPTGVNTEAFF. The CDR3 region has the DNA TGTGCCAGCAGTTTAGCCCCAACAGGGGTGAACACTGAAGCTTTCTTT.

The rearrangement links TRBV5-1 to TRBJ2-7; 7 bases are shared with TRBD1. Germline CDR1 and CDR2: SGHRS and YFSETQ. This CDR3 is 15 amino acids long. V shed 0 bases, J shed 5 bases, and the junction held 8 bases outside the gene matches. CDR3 in DNA: TGCGCCAGCAGCTTGGACTATACAGGGACAGACGAGCAGTACTTC. Its translation: CASSLDYTGTDEQYF.

The chain combines TRBV24-1 with TRBJ2-6; D is unclear. The CDR3 has 17 amino acids. The V gene's germline CDR1 is KGHDR and CDR2 SFDVKD. With 0 bases removed from V and 0 bases from J, the gap between germline ends came to 8 bases. CDR3 loop: CATSDLPANSGANVLTF. CDR3 nucleotide sequence: TGTGCCACCAGTGATTTGCCCGCAAACTCTGGGGCCAACGTCCTGACTTTC.

The chain joins TRBV28 to TRBJ1-4; no reliable D call. The CDR3 consists of 15 residues. CDR1 and CDR2 from the germline V gene are MDHEN and SYDVKM. With 3 bases removed from V and 6 bases from J, the gap between germline ends came to 14 bases. The CDR3 region has the DNA TGTGCCAGCAGTTTCGGGAAGTATGGAGATGAAAAACTGTTTTTT. It yields the protein CASSFGKYGDEKLFF.

This rearrangement joins TRBV19 to TRBJ2-2; 10 positions match TRBD1. Germline CDR1 and CDR2: LNHDA and SQIVND (reference sequence). The CDR3 is made up of 17 amino acids. J lost 4 bases, V lost 4 bases, and 9 bases had no gene match. The CDR3 DNA reads as TGTGCCAGTAGTACGACAGGGGGCATGAGCATCACCGGGGAGCTGTTTTTT. Translation gives CASSTTGGMSITGELFF. Complete variable domain (other parts from reference TRBV19 and TRBJ2-2): DGGITQSPKYLFRKEGQNVTLSCEQNLNHDAMYWYRQDPGQGLRLIYYSQIVNDFQKGDIAEGYSVSREKKESFPLTVTSAQKNPTAFYLCASSTTGGMSITGELFFGEGSRLTVL.

The J gene is TRBJ1-2, the V gene TRBV19; no clear D gene. This CDR3 region has 15 residues. Germline loops: CDR1 LNHDA, CDR2 SQIVND (reference sequence). V lost 0 bases, J lost 2 bases, and 10 bases lay in between. The CDR3 DNA is TGTGCCAGTAGTATAGAGCACGGGAGGAACTATGGCTACACCTTC. It specifies CASSIEHGRNYGYTF. Based on the CDR3 plus reference TRBV19 and TRBJ1-2, the full variable domain is DGGITQSPKYLFRKEGQNVTLSCEQNLNHDAMYWYRQDPGQGLRLIYYSQIVNDFQKGDIAEGYSVSREKKESFPLTVTSAQKNPTAFYLCASSIEHGRNYGYTFGSGTRLTVV.

The gene calls are TRBV9 and TRBJ2-3; 8 positions agree with TRBD2. Germline V lookup: CDR1 SGDLS, CDR2 YYNGEE. CDR3 length: 15 residues. The J segment lost 4 bases and the V segment lost 0 bases, leaving 4 bases of the junction unmatched. The CDR3 loop reads CASSVGAGEADTQYF. CDR3 DNA: TGTGCCAGCAGCGTAGGAGCGGGAGAGGCAGATACGCAGTATTTT.

The rearrangement links TRBV5-8 to TRBJ2-7; D is ambiguous. Deletions cut 6 bases from V and 0 bases from J, with 16 bases between. Germline-derived CDR1 and CDR2 are SGHTS and YDEGEE. The CDR3 contains 15 residues. CDR3: CASTQGPRSSYEQYF. Here the CDR3 DNA reads TGTGCCAGCACTCAAGGACCGAGGAGCTCCTACGAGCAGTACTTC.

The V gene is TRBV5-4, the J gene TRBJ2-3; no firm D call. Trimming cost V 2 bases and J 6 bases, with 10 bases left between them. The CDR3 covers 13 residues. The germline V gene has CDR1 SGHNT and CDR2 YYREEE (reference sequence). The CDR3 here is CASSFEPGDTQYF. The CDR3 DNA reads as TGTGCCAGCAGCTTCGAGCCTGGGGATACGCAGTATTTT.

The chain joins TRBV7-9 to TRBJ1-2; 9 bases line up with TRBD1. Looked up from germline, CDR1 is SEHNR and CDR2 is FQNEAQ (reference sequence). V dropped 7 bases and J dropped 8; count of bases not matched to a gene: 5. The CDR3 totals 12 residues. Here the CDR3 reads CASNRDRVGYTF. The CDR3 DNA follows: TGTGCCAGCAACCGGGACAGGGTCGGCTACACCTTC.

The J gene is TRBJ2-7, the V gene TRBV7-2, with no clear D. Germline assignment: CDR1 SGHTA and CDR2 FQGNSA. Trimming left V 2 bases short and J 4 bases short, with 15 bases between. The CDR3 covers 15 residues. CDR3 sequence reads: CASSLFVGPAYEQYF. In DNA form, the CDR3 reads TGTGCCAGCAGCTTATTCGTAGGCCCAGCGTACGAGCAGTACTTC.

CDR3 loop: CASSSGKGDRANYGYTF. The DNA for the CDR3 is TGCGCCAGCAGCTCAGGGAAGGGGGACAGGGCTAACTATGGCTACACCTTC. The chain has TRBV4-3 and TRBJ1-2, with 9 bases aligning to TRBD1. The CDR3 runs to 17 residues. Trimming removed 5 bases from V and 0 bases from J; junction bases left unmatched: 10. Germline V gene lookup returns CDR1 LGHNA and CDR2 YSLEER.

The chain uses TRBV28 and TRBJ1-1; the D gene is possibly TRBD1 (5 bases). With 3 bases removed from V and 10 bases from J, the gap between germline ends came to 18 bases. The CDR3 contains 14 residues. Germline CDR1 reads MDHEN; CDR2 reads SYDVKM. The CDR3 is CASSFGTFLQAAFF. As DNA, the CDR3 is TGTGCCAGCAGTTTCGGGACTTTTCTCCAGGCAGCTTTCTTT.